Sequencing of this TCR beta chain was carried out in a study of glioma-infiltrating T cells (dated by TCRdb to about 2016). Turning to the overall study: Sequencing of TCR alpha- and beta-chain repertoires was performed on glioma tissue, on non-neoplastic brain tissue, and on matched peripheral blood mononuclear cells. Three low-grade glioma patients, under ten primary glioblastoma patients, and three non-glioma patients who contributed non-neoplastic brain tissue made up the paired cohort. To measure how far tissue and blood T-cell populations diverged, each tissue-infiltrating repertoire was compared against the peripheral blood repertoire of the same patient. General findings and caveats noted by the study authors: In non-neoplastic patients, VJ-independent divergence between tissue and blood fell below expectation, whereas in all gliomas, and especially in low-grade gliomas, the divergence rose above expectation. Tissue and blood shared very few CDR3 sequences, a result attributed to high CDR3 diversity and limited sampling. The group comparisons were based on small numbers of patients: three non-neoplastic, three low-grade glioma and roughly eight glioblastoma patients.

The iRepertoire nested amplicon-rescue multiplex PCR (arm-PCR) platform was used to amplify TCR alpha and beta CDR3 regions from RNA. The input for one-step reverse transcription and amplification was about 100-400 ng of tissue mRNA or PBMC total RNA. Following bead purification, Illumina adapters were added by a secondary multiplex PCR, and the libraries were gel-purified between 200 and 400 bp. Internal 6-nucleotide barcodes were carried by the libraries and were used for demultiplexing. Libraries were sequenced on an Illumina MiSeq with 2x220 or 2x250 nucleotide paired-end reads. The source study handled its data this way. Paired reads were merged using FLASH 1.2.11 and aligned with BWA-MEM to the GRCh37 human genome, and TRA and TRB reads were then extracted. An IMGT-derived reference of cassette sequences and CDR3 motifs, with pseudogenes included, was used for V and J assignment. Reads were translated in three frames, and productive CDR3s were defined as those with a C...FGXG motif and no stop codons. Unique combinations of V-J cassette pair and CDR3 amino acid sequence were defined as clonotypes. Reads were filtered by Hamming distance, with the threshold set by the sequence error rate of each sample in mapped regions. Using fastp trimming at Q25 and MiXCR clonotype assembly, TCRdb reanalyzed the public sequencing data and kept in-frame beta chains. All rows with the same CDR3 protein become a single entry with the most common DNA and genes. The V and J calls come from TCRdb's annotation, not from the publication. This sample comprises about 200,000 distinct CDR3 sequences, approximately 30% of them detected only once. 20% of the sample comes from the top ten.

Reading the germline V gene gives CDR1 MNHNS and CDR2 SASEGT. Measured from the cysteine to the phenylalanine, the CDR3 is 16 residues long. The DNA shown is the 48-base CDR3, in frame from base 1. After removal of 0 bases from V and 1 base from J, the junction retains 6 bases not matched to a gene. In its sample, this clonotype was seen many times. The antigen this receptor binds is unknown. The record has no base qualities; no much larger clone is one base away. The sequencing input was glioma tissue, nonneoplastic brain tissue, or PBMCs (not recorded which). The clonotype originates from a human donor with low-grade glioma or glioblastoma, undergoing nonglioma brain surgery, or in good health (not recorded which). The chain employs TRBV6-1 and TRBJ2-7; 7 nucleotides in the junction match TRBD1. In nucleotides, the sequence is TGTGCCAGCAGTGAAGCCCCCTACAGGGGTTCCTACGAGCAGTACTTC. Translated, it reads CASSEAPYRGSYEQYF.